This TCR beta chain stems from a study of tumor and adjacent non-tumor tissue in lung cancer. Background on the study: Patients comprised about a dozen adenocarcinoma, a couple of squamous cell carcinoma and 1 small cell lung cancer.

As regards this clonotype: Its target is unknown. The conserved final phenylalanine or tryptophan is absent from the CDR3, which likely points to a read error. It is unclear where the CDR3 begins or ends on the DNA, so no DNA is shown, and the CDR3 is as TCRdb lists it.

The study, taken as a whole, reports: Significantly higher TCR diversity was found in tumor than normal lung. Top 100 clones took a larger repertoire share in normal lung.

A modified ARM-PCR protocol with three rounds of nested PCR amplified TCRbeta. TCRdb redid the calling of the multiplex PCR reads with MiXCR, one entry per CDR3 protein. The table lists some 80,000 distinct CDR3 sequences, about 82% of them singletons. The V gene's germline CDR1 is MNHEY and CDR2 SVGAGI. Termini included, the CDR3 measures 14 amino acids. The template was RNA from unsorted bulk tissue. More than 3 cm separated this lung sample from the edge of the tumor. Between August and November 2014, newly diagnosed, chemotherapy-naive lung cancer patients underwent thoracic surgery in China. Sequenced input: distant non-tumor lung tissue. This receptor was obtained from a man in his sixties with non-small cell lung cancer. The chain carries TRBV6-5 and TRBJ2-5; the D call of TRBD2 is as the table states it, not checked on the DNA. CDR3 amino acids: CASSDTGTAGAHYI.